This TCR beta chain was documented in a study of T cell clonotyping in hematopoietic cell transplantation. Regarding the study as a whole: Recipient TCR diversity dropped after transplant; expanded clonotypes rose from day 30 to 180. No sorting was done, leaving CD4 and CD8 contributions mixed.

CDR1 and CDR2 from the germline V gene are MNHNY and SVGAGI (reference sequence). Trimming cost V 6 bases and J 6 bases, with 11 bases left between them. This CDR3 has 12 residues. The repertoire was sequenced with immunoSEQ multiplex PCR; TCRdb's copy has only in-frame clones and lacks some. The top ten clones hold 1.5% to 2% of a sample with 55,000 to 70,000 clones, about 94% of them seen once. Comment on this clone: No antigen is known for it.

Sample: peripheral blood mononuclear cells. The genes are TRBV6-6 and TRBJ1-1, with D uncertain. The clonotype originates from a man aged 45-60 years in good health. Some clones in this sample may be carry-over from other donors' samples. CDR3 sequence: CASSKGLAEAFF. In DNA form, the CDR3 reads TGTGCCAGCAGCAAAGGGTTGGCTGAAGCTTTCTTT.